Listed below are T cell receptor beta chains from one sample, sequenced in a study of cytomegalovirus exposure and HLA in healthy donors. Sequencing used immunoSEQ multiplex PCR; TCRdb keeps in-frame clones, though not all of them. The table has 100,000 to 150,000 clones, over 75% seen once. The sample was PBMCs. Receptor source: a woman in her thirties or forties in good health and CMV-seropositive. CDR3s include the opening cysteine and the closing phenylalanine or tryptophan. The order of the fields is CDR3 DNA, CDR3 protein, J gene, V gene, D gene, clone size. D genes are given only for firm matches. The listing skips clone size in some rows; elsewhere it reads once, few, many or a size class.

TGTGCCAGTAGTAGACAGGGGCGGTACGAGCAGTACTTC,CASSRQGRYEQYF,TRBJ2-7,TRBV19,TRBD1,NA
TGTGCCAGTAGGGAGAGCGGGAGCTTAGGGACCCAGTACTTC,CASRESGSLGTQYF,TRBJ2-5,TRBV19,TRBD2,NA
TGCGCCAGCAGGCCCCTAGCGGGAGGGAACAATGAGCAGTTCTTC,CASRPLAGGNNEQFF,TRBJ2-1,TRBV5-1,TRBD2,NA
TGCGCCAGCAGCTTGGGGCAGGGGCTCAATCAGCCCCAGCATTTT,CASSLGQGLNQPQHF,TRBJ1-5,TRBV5-1,NA,once
TGTGCCAGCAGTTTATACAAAGGGTTTCGAGGGACAGGAAACACCATATATTTT,CASSLYKGFRGTGNTIYF,TRBJ1-3,TRBV28,NA,NA
TGTGCCTGGAGAGTTGGACAGATCACCTACGAGCAGTACTTC,CAWRVGQITYEQYF,TRBJ2-7,TRBV30,NA,NA
TGCGCCAGCGGCACAGGGCCTAGCACAGATACGCAGTATTTT,CASGTGPSTDTQYF,TRBJ2-3,TRBV5-1,NA,NA
TGTGCCAGCAGCAGGGACTCATCCTACAATGAGCAGTTCTTC,CASSRDSSYNEQFF,TRBJ2-1,TRBV2,NA,NA
TGTGCCAGCAGCTTCCCAGGGGGAATGGGGACAGATACGCAGTATTTT,CASSFPGGMGTDTQYF,TRBJ2-3,TRBV7-9,TRBD1,once
TGTGCCAGCAGCTTACGACAGGGGAGCAATCAGCCCCAGCATTTT,CASSLRQGSNQPQHF,TRBJ1-5,TRBV7-2,TRBD1,NA
TGCGCCAGCAAAAGGGGCACTGAAGCTTTCTTT,CASKRGTEAFF,TRBJ1-1,TRBV23-1,NA,NA
TGTGCCAGCAGTGAAGACAAGCGGGAGGGGGAGACCCAGTACTTC,CASSEDKREGETQYF,TRBJ2-5,TRBV6-1,TRBD2,NA
TGTGCCAGCAGCGTAGAGGGGATCTCTGGAAACACCATATATTTT,CASSVEGISGNTIYF,TRBJ1-3,TRBV9,NA,NA
TGTGCCAGCAGCTTTAACAGGGGATCCTACGAGCAGTACTTC,CASSFNRGSYEQYF,TRBJ2-7,TRBV11-2,TRBD1,NA
TGTGCCAGCAGAGGGGTCCACTATGGCTACACCTTC,CASRGVHYGYTF,TRBJ1-2,TRBV2,NA,once
TGCGCCAGCAGCCTACAGGGGAGCGTGGCAGCCGGGGAGCTGTTTTTT,CASSLQGSVAAGELFF,TRBJ2-2,TRBV5-1,TRBD1,NA
TGCGCCAGCAGCTTTCCTAGGACAGGGGAGGTCACTGAAGCTTTCTTT,CASSFPRTGEVTEAFF,TRBJ1-1,TRBV5-1,TRBD1,NA
TGTGCCAGCAGTCGACAGGGTCGCCCTGAAGCTTTCTTT,CASSRQGRPEAFF,TRBJ1-1,TRBV6-1,TRBD1,NA
TGCGCCAGCAGCTCTAGCGGGTCTTCCTACAATGAGCAGTTCTTC,CASSSSGSSYNEQFF,TRBJ2-1,TRBV5-1,TRBD2,NA
TGTGCCAGCAGCCAAGAGCCCGGGACTAGCGGCAATGAGCAGTTCTTC,CASSQEPGTSGNEQFF,TRBJ2-1,TRBV4-2,TRBD2,few
TGTGCCAGCTCATCGACAGGGGTGCAGTACTTC,CASSSTGVQYF,TRBJ2-5,TRBV18,TRBD1,NA
TGCGCCAGCAGGGGGCACTTGAACACTGAAGCTTTCTTT,CASRGHLNTEAFF,TRBJ1-1,TRBV10-1,NA,NA
TGTGCCAGCAGCTCGAACCGGGACAGTACGTCCGAGCAGTACTTC,CASSSNRDSTSEQYF,TRBJ2-7,TRBV5-6,TRBD1,NA
TGTGCCAGCAGCCCCGCTATCCGCGAGCAGTACTTC,CASSPAIREQYF,TRBJ2-7,TRBV7-8,NA,NA